This T cell receptor beta chain was recovered during a study of Graves' ophthalmopathy and Graves' hyperthyroidism. Investigators amplified TCR beta CDR3 regions from RNA transcripts. Following a first-round RT-PCR that used HTBI primers, a second-round multiplex PCR was carried out. TCRdb independently ran MiXCR on the multiplex PCR reads; one entry per CDR3 protein. The sample consists of roughly 160,000 distinct CDR3 sequences, 35% to 45% of them appearing once. Trimming took off 2 bases at V and 8 bases at J, with 9 bases between the two ends. CDR1 and CDR2 (germline): MNHEY, SVGAGI. This CDR3 is 12 amino acids long.

This clonotype originated in a man aged 25-45 years with Graves' ophthalmopathy. The sequencing sample was made of peripheral blood. The chain couples TRBV6-5 to TRBJ1-2, with D perhaps TRBD1 (5 bases). CDR3 in amino acids: CASSYRGEGYTF. DNA for the CDR3: TGTGCCAGCAGTTACCGAGGGGAAGGCTACACCTTC.